This TCR beta chain was found in a study of blood T cell repertoires in COVID-19 (dated by TCRdb to between 2020 and 2021). A note on the overall study: Samples from collaborators originated in the United States, Italy and Spain and spanned both the acute and convalescent phases of COVID-19. The prospective study material was composed of cDNA or gDNA derived from T cells, B-cell-depleted T cells, or PBMCs. Subjects who had been exposed to COVID-19, were actively infected with it, or had recovered from it provided the deeply sampled blood TCRbeta repertoires that made up the dataset. The repertoires were released in a freely available public database intended as a resource for research on the immune response to SARS-CoV-2. Where available, HLA class I and class II types were taken from metadata supplied by the sample provider and were not determined by assay-based typing. A de-identified subject ID, COVID-19 status, age in years and sex were almost always included in the sample metadata. The samples were drawn from two sources: the first 160 participants of the ongoing ImmuneRACE study, and 1,000 to 1,500 subjects contributed by 6 global collaborators.

Study-wide findings and limitations: The quantity of clinical and demographic metadata differed by source and by participant and was supplied without curation.

From the cysteine up to the phenylalanine, the CDR3 has a length of 15 residues. Only CDR3 DNA remains: 45 bases, in frame from the first base. The germline V gene provides CDR1 SGHVS and CDR2 FQNEAQ. Trimming leaves V shorter by 4 bases and J shorter by 3 bases, with the junction holding 6 bases beyond the gene matches. This clone was recorded many times. The antigen it recognizes is unknown. Base quality data are lacking; no much larger clone is found one base away. Each collaborating institution followed its own protocols to collect whole blood in K2EDTA tubes. For TCRbeta analysis, collaborators shipped samples in one of three forms: frozen whole blood, isolated PBMCs, or DNA extracted from either of those sample types. TCRbeta CDR3 regions were amplified from genomic DNA by means of the immunoSEQ Assay, a bias-controlled multiplex PCR. In the source study's methods: The number of nucleated cells in each sample was estimated from the amplification of reference gene primers within the assay. To quantify the absolute abundance of each unique TCRbeta CDR3 rearrangement, sequence reads were collapsed and filtered. For each sample, productive Simpson clonality was calculated by taking the square root of Simpson's diversity index across productive rearrangements. Held by TCRdb, this immuneACCESS table contains in-frame sequences only and omits some clones. Under half of the omission traces to an unresolved V gene where checked; the cause of the rest is unknown. V and J calls and clone size are as listed in that table; D and trimming were resolved from the DNA. The sample records about 210,000 clones, around 82% of which are singletons. The ten largest clones add up to 10% to 15% of the sample.

This TCR derives from a woman in her thirties or forties with acute or convalescent COVID-19. The V and J genes are TRBV7-8 and TRBJ1-2; 9 bases in the middle match TRBD1. The sample comprised peripheral blood. The CDR3 protein: CASSSGTGLYYGYTF. The DNA sequence is TGTGCCAGCAGCTCAGGGACAGGGCTCTACTATGGCTACACCTTC.